This TCR beta chain came from a study of cytomegalovirus exposure and HLA in healthy donors. Points from the study as a whole: Owing to their indistinguishability, certain V segments, notably TRBV6-2 and TRBV6-3, were excluded.

With respect to this clone: Its target is unknown.

Trimming took off 4 bases at V and 2 bases at J, with 8 bases between the two ends. This CDR3 comprises 13 residues. Germline values: CDR1 MNHNS, CDR2 SASEGT. The PCR was carried out with 60 Vbeta primers and 13 Jbeta primers. The method was immunoSEQ multiplex PCR; TCRdb's version includes in-frame clones alone and lacks a portion of them. Of some 100,000 clones in the sample, about 68% were seen once. Sequencing was done on a sample of PBMCs. The V gene is TRBV6-1, the J gene TRBJ1-1; D may be TRBD1 (6 bases). This TCR came from a woman aged 50 to 65 in good health and CMV-seropositive. CDR3 in amino acids: CASSAGDNTEAFF. The CDR3 coding sequence is TGTGCCAGCAGTGCAGGGGACAACACTGAAGCTTTCTTT.